The rows below give T cell receptor beta chains drawn from one sample of a study of blood T cell repertoires in COVID-19. Clones were read by immunoSEQ multiplex PCR, and TCRdb kept only the in-frame ones, dropping some. In the table there are 55,000 to 65,000 clones, about 80% of which are singletons. Material: peripheral blood. Source of these receptors: a man aged 55 to 70 with acute or convalescent COVID-19. CDR3s include the opening cysteine and the closing phenylalanine or tryptophan. Fields, in order: J gene, D gene, V gene, clone size, CDR3 protein, CDR3 DNA. A D gene is named only where the DNA matches it firmly. The listing skips clone size in some rows; elsewhere it reads once, few, many or a size class.

j_call: TRBJ2-3
d_call: TRBD2
v_call: TRBV13
clone_size: .
cdr3_aa: CASSFASGGGDTQYF
cdr3_nt: TGTGCCAGCAGCTTCGCTAGCGGGGGGGGCGATACGCAGTATTTT

j_call: TRBJ1-4
d_call: .
v_call: TRBV5-4
clone_size: few
cdr3_aa: CASSLVPREKLFF
cdr3_nt: TGTGCCAGCAGCTTGGTACCCAGGGAAAAACTGTTTTTT

j_call: TRBJ2-3
d_call: TRBD2
v_call: TRBV5-1
clone_size: .
cdr3_aa: CASSILAGGPTDTQYF
cdr3_nt: TGCGCCAGCAGCATATTAGCGGGGGGGCCGACAGATACGCAGTATTTT

j_call: TRBJ1-6
d_call: .
v_call: TRBV9
clone_size: .
cdr3_aa: CASNTDPGNFSPLHF
cdr3_nt: TGTGCCAGCAACACAGACCCGGGGAATTTTTCACCCCTCCACTTT

j_call: TRBJ2-3
d_call: TRBD2
v_call: TRBV9
clone_size: .
cdr3_aa: CASSGGGIGTDTQYF
cdr3_nt: TGTGCCAGCAGCGGCGGGGGGATTGGCACAGATACGCAGTATTTT

j_call: TRBJ2-3
d_call: TRBD1
v_call: TRBV5-1
clone_size: few
cdr3_aa: CASRRGREDTQYF
cdr3_nt: TGCGCCAGCAGAAGGGGGCGCGAAGATACGCAGTATTTT

j_call: TRBJ2-6
d_call: .
v_call: TRBV28
clone_size: .
cdr3_aa: CASSLFPGSGANVLTF
cdr3_nt: TGTGCCAGCAGTTTATTTCCGGGATCTGGGGCCAACGTCCTGACTTTC

j_call: TRBJ1-5
d_call: TRBD1
v_call: TRBV6-5
clone_size: .
cdr3_aa: CASRSGTGLNQPQHF
cdr3_nt: TGTGCCAGCAGATCCGGGACAGGGCTCAATCAGCCCCAGCATTTT

j_call: TRBJ2-7
d_call: TRBD1
v_call: TRBV28
clone_size: .
cdr3_aa: CASSLSDRGHEQYF
cdr3_nt: TGTGCCAGCAGTTTAAGTGACAGGGGCCACGAGCAGTACTTC

j_call: TRBJ1-3
d_call: .
v_call: TRBV9
clone_size: .
cdr3_aa: CASSVAGNTIYF
cdr3_nt: TGTGCCAGCAGCGTCGCTGGAAACACCATATATTTT

j_call: TRBJ1-3
d_call: .
v_call: TRBV18
clone_size: once
cdr3_aa: CASSPRNSGNTIYF
cdr3_nt: TGTGCCAGCTCACCACGGAACAGCGGAAACACCATATATTTT

j_call: TRBJ2-1
d_call: .
v_call: TRBV12-3/TRBV12-4
clone_size: once
cdr3_aa: CASSPGLQTEQFF
cdr3_nt: TGTGCCAGCAGTCCGGGACTCCAGACTGAGCAGTTCTTC

j_call: TRBJ2-7
d_call: .
v_call: TRBV7-2
clone_size: .
cdr3_aa: CASSLVRGRSYEQYF
cdr3_nt: TGTGCCAGCAGTCTCGTGAGAGGCCGCTCCTACGAGCAGTACTTC

j_call: TRBJ2-5
d_call: .
v_call: TRBV30
clone_size: .
cdr3_aa: CAWSVLRETQYF
cdr3_nt: TGTGCCTGGAGTGTATTACGGGAGACCCAGTACTTC

j_call: TRBJ2-2
d_call: TRBD2
v_call: TRBV5-1
clone_size: .
cdr3_aa: CASSPTSGVSGELFF
cdr3_nt: TGCGCCAGCAGCCCGACTAGCGGGGTGTCCGGGGAGCTGTTTTTT

j_call: TRBJ2-1
d_call: TRBD2
v_call: TRBV9
clone_size: .
cdr3_aa: CASSVAGRGGYNEQFF
cdr3_nt: TGTGCCAGCAGCGTAGCTGGGCGGGGGGGATACAATGAGCAGTTCTTC

j_call: TRBJ2-1
d_call: TRBD2
v_call: TRBV27
clone_size: .
cdr3_aa: CASSFPPRTSGGNEQFF
cdr3_nt: TGTGCCAGCAGTTTCCCCCCAAGGACTAGCGGGGGGAATGAGCAGTTCTTC

j_call: TRBJ1-3
d_call: .
v_call: TRBV15
clone_size: .
cdr3_aa: CATSRDEVLSSGNTIYF
cdr3_nt: TGTGCCACCAGCAGAGACGAGGTTCTTAGCTCTGGAAACACCATATATTTT

j_call: TRBJ2-5
d_call: .
v_call: TRBV6-6
clone_size: .
cdr3_aa: CASGGGHQETQYF
cdr3_nt: TGTGCCAGCGGGGGGGGGCATCAGGAGACCCAGTACTTC

j_call: TRBJ2-7
d_call: TRBD2
v_call: TRBV27
clone_size: .
cdr3_aa: CASSLSEGGEQYF
cdr3_nt: TGTGCCAGCAGTTTATCGGAGGGAGGGGAGCAGTACTTC

j_call: TRBJ2-5
d_call: .
v_call: TRBV9
clone_size: .
cdr3_aa: CASSLPGGVQETQYF
cdr3_nt: TGTGCCAGCAGCCTCCCAGGTGGCGTCCAGGAGACCCAGTACTTC

j_call: TRBJ1-2
d_call: TRBD1
v_call: TRBV30
clone_size: few
cdr3_aa: CAWRAFGTGNGYTF
cdr3_nt: TGTGCCTGGAGGGCATTTGGGACAGGAAACGGCTACACCTTC

j_call: TRBJ1-2
d_call: TRBD1
v_call: TRBV10-3
clone_size: .
cdr3_aa: CAITPEQGVGYTF
cdr3_nt: TGTGCCATCACCCCTGAACAGGGGGTGGGCTACACCTTC

j_call: TRBJ1-3
d_call: TRBD1
v_call: TRBV18
clone_size: once
cdr3_aa: CATSTGENSGNTIYF
cdr3_nt: TGTGCCACCTCAACAGGGGAAAACTCTGGAAACACCATATATTTT

j_call: TRBJ1-1
d_call: .
v_call: TRBV7-3
clone_size: .
cdr3_aa: CASSLSVVGQGGNTEAFF
cdr3_nt: TGTGCCAGCAGCTTATCCGTGGTAGGGCAGGGAGGGAACACTGAAGCTTTCTTT